This TCR beta chain was documented in a study of beta chain features in type 1 diabetes. Findings and caveats of the study: Compared with healthy donors, patients appeared to share more similar naive, central memory and regulatory TCRB repertoires. Among patients with Type 1 diabetes, TCRB CDR3s were moderately but significantly shorter in every one of the four CD4+ subsets.

The CDR3 runs to 13 residues. V shed 2 bases and J shed 6 bases, with 10 bases lying between them. Germline V gene sequence: CDR1 MNHEY, CDR2 SVGAGI. Expressed TCRB transcripts were sequenced, since all the RNA that had been isolated was reverse transcribed. The repertoire was sequenced with immunoSEQ multiplex PCR; TCRdb's copy has only in-frame clones and lacks some. The data contain 250,000 to 350,000 clones, 15% of them singletons. Purity above 95% was achieved in all sorted populations. As regards this clone: Its antigen is still unknown.

The material sequenced was naive CD4+ T cells from blood. This chain links TRBV6-5 with TRBJ1-2; D perhaps matches TRBD1 (6 bases). The sequence was collected from a man aged 18 to 30 with type 1 diabetes. CDR3 region: CASSYRGRDGYTF. The CDR3 region has the DNA TGTGCCAGCAGTTACAGGGGGAGGGATGGCTACACCTTC.